The 11 T cell receptor beta chains below come from one sample, sequenced in a study of Ad26.COV2.S vaccination and SARS-CoV-2 variants (TCRdb year 2021). The library was made by the immunoSEQ multiplex PCR assay. Drawn from immuneACCESS, this table holds only the in-frame rearrangements with V and J called that TCRdb kept. Clones are partly lost; checked studies trace under half to an unresolved V gene and leave the rest unexplained. The sample data list around 400,000 clones, and approximately 90% of these were observed just once. The ten largest make up under 2% of the sample. This specimen's treatment or condition label, interpreted: 19 received Ad26.COV2.S at low or high dose, single or two shots; a few received placebo; per-sample allocation not given. Repertoires of vaccine and placebo recipients were sequenced from samples collected on day 63 after the first injection. The sequencing here drew on peripheral blood, taken in a trial of Ad26.COV2.S vaccine versus placebo. The receptors come from a person aged 18-60 years who received the Ad26.COV2.S COVID-19 vaccine or a placebo.

The V gene is TRBV6-5, the J gene TRBJ2-7, with a weak D call TRBD1 (6 bases). The CDR3 loop spans 13 amino acids. CDR1 and CDR2 from the germline V gene are MNHEY and SVGAGI. The V end was cut by 7 bases, the J end by 4 bases, with 14 bases between. CDR3 sequence reads: CASTARGFYEQYF. Written as DNA, the CDR3 is TGTGCCAGCACCGCCAGGGGCTTTTACGAGCAGTACTTC.

This chain joins TRBV7-6 and TRBJ2-3; D might be TRBD2 (5 bases). V was shortened by 2 bases and J by 2 bases, with 11 bases between the two germline ends. Germline CDR1 is SGHVS and CDR2 is FNYEAQ. This CDR3 comprises 15 residues. CDR3 in DNA: TGTGCCAGCAGCTTAATAGCGTTCGACACAGATACGCAGTATTTT. This encodes CASSLIAFDTDTQYF.

The CDR3 sequence is CASSLGQGRSYEQYF. In nucleotides, the CDR3 is TGCGCCAGCAGCTTGGGACAGGGCCGCTCCTACGAGCAGTACTTC. This chain joins TRBV5-1 and TRBJ2-7; 7 bases align to TRBD1. The germline CDR1 and CDR2 sequences are SGHRS and YFSETQ. The CDR3 is 15 residues long. V was clipped by 0 bases and J by 0 bases; unmatched bases: 3.

This clone was recorded once. The chain uses TRBV5-4 and TRBJ2-2, with D possibly TRBD1 on 6 matching bases. V lost 0 bases and J lost 2, with 11 bases in between. The CDR3 spans 16 residues. Per the germline V gene, CDR1 is SGHNT and CDR2 is YYREEE (reference sequence). The CDR3 region is CASSLAQQGNTGELFF. The CDR3 DNA reads TGTGCCAGCAGCTTGGCCCAACAGGGAAACACCGGGGAGCTGTTTTTT. The full variable domain, with the rest looked up from reference TRBV5-4 and TRBJ2-2, is ETGVTQSPTHLIKTRGQQVTLRCSSQSGHNTVSWYQQALGQGPQFIFQYYREEENGRGNFPPRFSGLQFPNYSSELNVNALELDDSALYLCASSLAQQGNTGELFFGEGSRLTVL.

The rearrangement links TRBV6-2 or TRBV6-3 to TRBJ2-1; perhaps TRBD1 as D (6 bases). The length of the CDR3 is 17 residues. Trimming removed 6 bases at V and 0 bases at J, with 18 bases between. Germline CDR1 MNHEY, CDR2 SVGEGT. The CDR3 DNA sequence: TGTGCCAGCAGCCAGACGGGGACATCGAGCTCCTACAATGAGCAGTTCTTC. Its protein product is CASSQTGTSSSYNEQFF.

The chain joins TRBV5-1 to TRBJ2-7; D unresolved. Trimming removed 0 bases at V and 2 bases at J, with 9 bases between. Germline values: CDR1 SGHRS, CDR2 YFSETQ. CDR3 length: 14 residues. The CDR3 DNA follows: TGCGCCAGCAGCTTGGAAACAGTAGCCTACGAGCAGTACTTC. This sequence encodes CASSLETVAYEQYF.

About this clone itself: This sample also contains other DNA sequences that code for the same CDR3. The rearrangement joins TRBV30 to TRBJ2-1; D is perhaps TRBD2 (6 bases). Trimming took off 0 bases at V and 5 bases at J, with 8 bases between the two ends. The CDR3 runs to 13 residues. CDR1 is GTSNPN, CDR2 SVGIG, per germline (reference sequence). The chain's CDR3 is CAWSVRRDNEQFF. The DNA for the CDR3 is TGTGCCTGGAGTGTTAGGAGGGACAATGAGCAGTTCTTC.

Only a few counts were recorded for this clone. The chain is built from TRBV5-4 and TRBJ2-7; 8 bases match TRBD1. CDR1 SGHNT and CDR2 YYREEE come from the germline V gene (reference sequence). The CDR3 has 14 amino acids. The V segment lost 4 bases and the J segment 1 base; nucleotides outside the gene matches: 4. As DNA, the CDR3 is TGTGCCAGCAGCCAACAGGGGGGATCCTACGAGCAGTACTTC. As protein: CASSQQGGSYEQYF. The full variable domain, in which reference TRBV5-4 and TRBJ2-7 provide the parts outside the CDR3, is ETGVTQSPTHLIKTRGQQVTLRCSSQSGHNTVSWYQQALGQGPQFIFQYYREEENGRGNFPPRFSGLQFPNYSSELNVNALELDDSALYLCASSQQGGSYEQYFGPGTRLTVT.

The genes are TRBV28 and TRBJ2-3; no definite D call. The CDR3 contains 12 residues. Germline V gene lookup returns CDR1 MDHEN and CDR2 SYDVKM. V was cut by 2 bases and J by 6 bases, with 6 bases left in between. The CDR3 region is CASSLAWDTQYF. As DNA, the CDR3 is TGTGCCAGCAGTTTAGCATGGGATACGCAGTATTTT.

This chain links TRBV6-5 with TRBJ2-7; TRBD1 matches 8 bases. The ends lost 5 bases at V and 2 bases at J; junction bases unmatched: 2. CDR1 is MNHEY, CDR2 SVGAGI, per germline. The CDR3 runs to 13 residues. As DNA, the CDR3 is TGTGCCAGCAGTCCAGGGGGCCCCTACGAGCAGTACTTC. It codes for CASSPGGPYEQYF.

This clone appeared a single time. J is TRBJ2-5 and V is TRBV7-2; TRBD1 matches 10 bases. The V and J ends lost 5 bases and 6 bases, in that order; junction bases with no gene match: 12. Per germline, CDR1 SGHTA and CDR2 FQGNSA. This CDR3 comprises 16 residues. In nucleotides, the CDR3 is TGTGCCAGCAGCCGGTCCGGGACAGGGGCTGGAAAGACCCAGTACTTC. This encodes CASSRSGTGAGKTQYF.